Listed here are 5 T cell receptor beta chains from one sample, sequenced in a study of blood T cell repertoires in COVID-19. Only in-frame clones appear in the TCRdb table, and some are missing; sequencing was by immunoSEQ multiplex PCR. The sample carries 85,000 to 95,000 clones, approximately 75% recorded once. Source material: peripheral blood. The receptors derive from a woman older than 75 with acute or convalescent COVID-19.

The rearrangement links TRBV5-8 to TRBJ2-5; tentative D call: TRBD1 (6 bases). The CDR3 totals 13 residues. Germline lookup yields CDR1 SGHTS and CDR2 YDEGEE. V was clipped by 3 bases and J by 5 bases, with 11 bases between them. The CDR3 reads CASSSTGMETQYF. DNA of the CDR3: TGTGCCAGCAGCTCTACAGGGATGGAGACCCAGTACTTC.

The chain uses TRBV10-3 and TRBJ2-5; the D gene is possibly TRBD2 (6 bases). Trimming cost V 0 bases and J 7 bases, with 18 bases left between them. CDR1 is ENHRY and CDR2 is SYGVKD in the germline V gene. The CDR3 is made up of 16 amino acids. The CDR3 loop reads CAISESGGVSVRTQYF. CDR3 sequence (DNA): TGTGCCATCAGTGAGTCAGGCGGGGTTTCAGTTAGGACCCAGTACTTC.

This clone showed up just a few times. The chain uses TRBV9 and TRBJ2-7; 8 bases are a match to TRBD1. Looked up from germline, CDR1 is SGDLS and CDR2 is YYNGEE. V dropped 3 bases and J dropped 3; count of bases not matched to a gene: 5. The CDR3 length is 14 residues. The CDR3 region has the DNA TGTGCCAGCAGCGCCGGGACAGGAGGCTACGAGCAGTACTTC. Translated, it gives CASSAGTGGYEQYF.

The chain is built from TRBV7-2 and TRBJ2-7, with D maybe TRBD1 (5 bases). Germline V gives CDR1 SGHTA, CDR2 FQGNSA. The CDR3 loop spans 15 amino acids. V was clipped by 1 base and J by 1 base, with 11 bases between them. For the CDR3, the DNA is TGTGCCAGCAGCTTAGTAGCAGGGAAATCCTACGAGCAGTACTTC. It encodes CASSLVAGKSYEQYF.

The rearrangement uses TRBV25-1 and TRBJ2-2; D is ambiguous. This CDR3 has 12 residues. The V gene lost 2 bases and the J gene lost 7 bases, with 5 bases spanning the gap. Germline assignment: CDR1 MGHDK and CDR2 SYGVNS. The CDR3 nucleotides are TGTGCCAGCAGTGAAGTAGACGGGGAGCTGTTTTTT. Translating it yields CASSEVDGELFF.